This T cell receptor beta chain was found in a study of T cell responses to AZD1222 COVID-19 vaccine. Some clones are missing from TCRdb's copy, which holds only in-frame ones; the method was immunoSEQ multiplex PCR. This sample has 250,000 or so clones, with over 90% found just once. The J segment lost 3 bases and the V segment lost 2 bases, leaving 6 bases of the junction unmatched. This CDR3 is built from 16 residues. Germline-derived CDR1 and CDR2 are KGHSH and LQKENI. This rearrangement joins TRBV18 to TRBJ1-1; 10 bases align to TRBD1. The TCR comes from an adult in good health. Sequences were derived from peripheral blood, sampled on day 0 of AZD1222 vaccination. The CDR3 DNA reads TGTGCCAGCTCACCAGGGGACAGGGGACATTACACTGAAGCTTTCTTT. This gives the protein CASSPGDRGHYTEAFF.